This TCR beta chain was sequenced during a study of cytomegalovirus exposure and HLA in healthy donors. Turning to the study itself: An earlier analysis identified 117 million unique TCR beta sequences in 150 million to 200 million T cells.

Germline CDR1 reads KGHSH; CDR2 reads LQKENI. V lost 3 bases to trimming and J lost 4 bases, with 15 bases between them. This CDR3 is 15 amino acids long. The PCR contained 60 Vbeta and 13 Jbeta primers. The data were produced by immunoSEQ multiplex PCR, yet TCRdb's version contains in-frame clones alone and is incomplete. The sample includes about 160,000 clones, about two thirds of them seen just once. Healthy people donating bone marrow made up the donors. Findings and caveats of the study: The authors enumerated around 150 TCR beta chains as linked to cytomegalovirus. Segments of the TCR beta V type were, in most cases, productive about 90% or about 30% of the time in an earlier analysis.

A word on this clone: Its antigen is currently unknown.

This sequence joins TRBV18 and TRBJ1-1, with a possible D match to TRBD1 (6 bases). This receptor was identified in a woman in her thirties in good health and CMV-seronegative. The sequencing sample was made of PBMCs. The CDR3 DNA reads TGTGCCAGCTCACCGAATACAGGGATGAGCACTGAAGCTTTCTTT. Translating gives CASSPNTGMSTEAFF. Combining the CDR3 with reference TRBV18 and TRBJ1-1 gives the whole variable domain NAGVMQNPRHLVRRRGQEARLRCSPMKGHSHVYWYRQLPEEGLKFMVYLQKENIIDESGMPKERFSAEFPKEGPSILRIQQVVRGDSAAYFCASSPNTGMSTEAFFGQGTRLTVV.